Below are 9 T cell receptor beta chains sequenced from a single sample in a study of T-cell reconstitution after alpha-beta-depleted transplantation in children. It was with unique molecular identifiers that the TCRbeta library was prepared. TCRdb ran MiXCR on the PCR reads and lists one entry per CDR3 protein. The sample records hundreds of thousands of distinct CDR3 sequences, around a sixth being singletons. The source was PBMCs from the stem cell graft donor, collected from the stem cell graft. The receptors originated from a human donor who donated a stem cell graft to a child with acute myeloid leukemia.

This clonotype was seen a few times. The chain employs TRBV6-2 or TRBV6-3 and TRBJ2-7, with D possibly being TRBD1 (7 bases). Germline loops: CDR1 MNHEY, CDR2 SVGEGT. The germline V and J ends were trimmed by 10 bases and 2 bases, with 15 bases remaining between them. The CDR3 contains 13 residues. CDR3 DNA: TGTGCCACCCAGGGGGACTTCCCCTACGAGCAGTACTTC. It codes for CATQGDFPYEQYF.

This clonotype came up many times. This chain joins TRBV10-3 and TRBJ1-1, with 8 bases aligning to TRBD1. With 10 bases clipped from V and 5 bases from J, the junction kept 9 bases outside the gene matches. Germline V gives CDR1 ENHRY, CDR2 SYGVKD. The CDR3 contains 13 residues. CDR3 DNA sequence: TGTGCCACGAATTCGGACAGGGCGACTGAAGCTTTCTTT. This translates into CATNSDRATEAFF.

The V and J genes are TRBV4-1 and TRBJ1-1; 7 bases match TRBD1. Germline V CDR1 and CDR2: MGHRA, YSYEKL. The V segment lost 4 bases and the J segment 3 bases; nucleotides outside the gene matches: 5. This CDR3 is built from 14 residues. The CDR3 loop reads CASSPTGQDTEAFF. The CDR3 DNA follows: TGCGCCAGCAGCCCGACAGGGCAGGACACTGAAGCTTTCTTT.

This clonotype occurred many times. V usage is TRBV20-1 and J usage is TRBJ2-1; 13 nucleotides align to TRBD2. Per the germline V gene, CDR1 is DFQATT and CDR2 is SNEGSKA (reference sequence). The CDR3 covers 13 residues. The J segment lost 10 bases and the V segment lost 8 bases, leaving 8 bases of the junction unmatched. The CDR3 nucleotides are TGCAGTTCTACGGGACTAGCGGGGAACGAGCAGTTCTTC. It encodes CSSTGLAGNEQFF.

V and J are TRBV12-3 or TRBV12-4 and TRBJ1-5, with TRBD1 identical over 9 bases. There are 19 residues in the CDR3. The ends lost 4 bases at V and 1 base at J; junction bases unmatched: 14. CDR3 loop: CASSSRGTGMFGSNQPQHF. The CDR3 DNA reads as TGTGCCAGCAGTTCCCGAGGGACAGGGATGTTTGGGAGCAATCAGCCCCAGCATTTT.

The chain is built from TRBV10-1 and TRBJ2-5; possibly TRBD2 for D (5 bases). Trimming pared 5 bases from V and 3 bases from J, leaving 10 bases between. This CDR3 has 13 amino acids. CDR1 and CDR2 (germline): WNHNN, SYGVQD (reference sequence). CDR3 DNA sequence: TGCGCCAGCAGTCCGGACTGGAAAGAGACCCAGTACTTC. Protein product: CASSPDWKETQYF.

The chain uses TRBV12-3 or TRBV12-4 and TRBJ2-5; D gene unclear. V was pared by 3 bases and J by 5 bases, with 16 bases between. The CDR3 totals 15 residues. The CDR3 here is CASSLGVPTQETQYF. DNA of the CDR3: TGTGCCAGCAGTTTGGGCGTCCCCACCCAGGAGACCCAGTACTTC.

A few counts support this clonotype. V is TRBV6-2 or TRBV6-3 and J is TRBJ1-5; TRBD1 agrees at 12 bases. CDR1 MNHEY and CDR2 SVGEGT come from the germline V gene. V gave up 2 bases and J gave up 3 bases; unmatched junction bases: 2. This CDR3 is 16 amino acids long. CDR3 bases: TGTGCCAGCAGTTACGGGACAGGGGGCCACAATCAGCCCCAGCATTTT. This encodes CASSYGTGGHNQPQHF.

This clonotype was seen a few times. The rearrangement joins TRBV10-3 to TRBJ1-2; 12 bases align to TRBD1. Germline CDR1 ENHRY, CDR2 SYGVKD. Trimming took 5 bases from V and 4 from J; bases not matched to a gene: 14. There are 18 residues in the CDR3. CDR3 coding DNA: TGTGCCATCAGTTCCGGGACAGGGGGCCCCCAGAACGCCTATGGCTACACCTTC. Translation gives CAISSGTGGPQNAYGYTF.